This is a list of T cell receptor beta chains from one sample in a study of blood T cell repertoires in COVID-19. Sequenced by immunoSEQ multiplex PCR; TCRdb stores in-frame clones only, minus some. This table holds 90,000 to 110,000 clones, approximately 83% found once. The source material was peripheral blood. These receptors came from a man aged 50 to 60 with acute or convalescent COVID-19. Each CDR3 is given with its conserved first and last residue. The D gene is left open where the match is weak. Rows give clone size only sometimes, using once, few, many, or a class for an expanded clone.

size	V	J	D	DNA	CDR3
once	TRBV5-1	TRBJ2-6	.	TGCGCCAGCAGCTTGGGCCTTCTAGGTTCTGGGGCCAACGTCCTGACTTTC	CASSLGLLGSGANVLTF
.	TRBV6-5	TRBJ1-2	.	TGTGCCAGCAGTTACGGGGGAGGCTATGGCTACACCTTC	CASSYGGGYGYTF
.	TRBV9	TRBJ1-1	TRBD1	TGTGCCAGCAGCGTAGAGCCCCTCAGACAGGGCACCTCTCTTGAAGCTTTCTTT	CASSVEPLRQGTSLEAFF
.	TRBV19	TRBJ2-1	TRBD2	TGTGCCAGTAGTATTTATCGGACTAGCGGGGGGACGAGCTCCTACAATGAGCAGTTCTTC	CASSIYRTSGGTSSYNEQFF
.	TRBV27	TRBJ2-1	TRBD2	TGTGCCAGCAGTTTCCCGGGGGGGTCTAACAATGAGCAGTTCTTC	CASSFPGGSNNEQFF
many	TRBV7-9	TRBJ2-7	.	TGTGCCAGCAGCTCTACCACCTCAATAATCCACTACGAGCAGTACTTC	CASSSTTSIIHYEQYF
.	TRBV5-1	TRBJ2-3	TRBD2	TGCGCCAGCAGCCCTGGACTAGCGGGAGTGACAGATACGCAGTATTTT	CASSPGLAGVTDTQYF
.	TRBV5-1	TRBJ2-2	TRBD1	TGCGCCAGCAGCCTGGGACAGACCACCAACACCGGGGAGCTGTTTTTT	CASSLGQTTNTGELFF
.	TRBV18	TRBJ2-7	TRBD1	TGTGCCAGCTCACCACCGGGACAGGGGGTCTACGAGCAGTACTTC	CASSPPGQGVYEQYF
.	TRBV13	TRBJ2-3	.	TGTGCCAGCAGCTTACCTAACACAGATACGCAGTATTTT	CASSLPNTDTQYF
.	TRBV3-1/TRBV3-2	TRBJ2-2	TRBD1	TGTGCCAGCAGCCACGGGACAGAGGGAACCGGGGAGCTGTTTTTT	CASSHGTEGTGELFF
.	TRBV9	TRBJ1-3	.	TGTGCCAGCAGCGCTCCGACGGGTTCCTCTGGAAACACCATATATTTT	CASSAPTGSSGNTIYF
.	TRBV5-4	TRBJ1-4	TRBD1	TGTGCCAGCAGCTTGGGGGTACCGGGACAGGGGTATGAAAAACTGTTTTTT	CASSLGVPGQGYEKLFF
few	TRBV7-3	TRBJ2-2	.	TGTGCCAGCAGCTTAAATCCCCTCCCGGGTAACACCGGGGAGCTGTTTTTT	CASSLNPLPGNTGELFF
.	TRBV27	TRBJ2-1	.	TGTGCCAGCGGGTTTCGCGGGGACAATGAGCAGTTCTTC	CASGFRGDNEQFF
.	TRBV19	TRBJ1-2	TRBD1	TGTGCCAGTAGTATAGGTCAGGGGGTATCTGGCTACACCTTC	CASSIGQGVSGYTF
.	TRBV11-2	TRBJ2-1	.	TGTGCCAGCAGCTTACGACTACCTACATACAATGAGCAGTTCTTC	CASSLRLPTYNEQFF
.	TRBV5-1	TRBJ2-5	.	TGCGCCAGCAGCCCGGCGGGACAGTACCAAGAGACCCAGTACTTC	CASSPAGQYQETQYF
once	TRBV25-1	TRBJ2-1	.	TGTGCCAGCAGAATGGCCTCCTACAATGAGCAGTTCTTC	CASRMASYNEQFF
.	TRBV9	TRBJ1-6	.	TGTGCCAGCAGCGTAGAGACAGGTGATTCACCCCTCCACTTT	CASSVETGDSPLHF
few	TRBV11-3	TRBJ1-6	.	TGTGCCAGCAGCTTTACAGGGTTGACACCCCTCCACTTT	CASSFTGLTPLHF
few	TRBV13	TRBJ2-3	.	TGTGCCAGCAGCTTAACAGGGCTGGCAGATACGCAGTATTTT	CASSLTGLADTQYF
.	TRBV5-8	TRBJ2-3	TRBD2	TGTGCCAGCAGCTTACGGACTAGCGGGGGGCTCAGCACAGATACGCAGTATTTT	CASSLRTSGGLSTDTQYF
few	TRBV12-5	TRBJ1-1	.	TGTGCTAGTGGTCCGAAGGCGGGGCTTGCTGAAGCTTTCTTT	CASGPKAGLAEAFF
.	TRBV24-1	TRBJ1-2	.	TGTGCCACCAGTGACCTCTATGGCTACACCTTC	CATSDLYGYTF
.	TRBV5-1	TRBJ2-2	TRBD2	TGCGCCAGCAGCTTGGGTAGTAGCGGGGCCTCGAACACCGGGGAGCTGTTTTTT	CASSLGSSGASNTGELFF
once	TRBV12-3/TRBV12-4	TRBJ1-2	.	TGTGCCAGCAGTTTACGGGGCTATGGCTACACCTTC	CASSLRGYGYTF
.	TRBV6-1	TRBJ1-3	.	TGTGCCAGCAGTGGGGCTACGGGGGGGAGAGGAAACACCATATATTTT	CASSGATGGRGNTIYF